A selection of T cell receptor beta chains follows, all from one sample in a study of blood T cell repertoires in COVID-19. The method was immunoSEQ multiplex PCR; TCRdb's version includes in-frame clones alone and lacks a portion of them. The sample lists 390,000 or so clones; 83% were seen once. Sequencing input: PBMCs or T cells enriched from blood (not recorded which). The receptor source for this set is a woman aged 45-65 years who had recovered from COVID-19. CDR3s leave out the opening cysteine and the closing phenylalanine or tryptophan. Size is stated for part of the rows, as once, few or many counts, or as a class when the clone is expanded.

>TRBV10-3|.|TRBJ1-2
AISDPSPSGQGIVLGYGYT
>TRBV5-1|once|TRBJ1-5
ASSLVGGVEPQH
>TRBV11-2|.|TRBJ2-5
ASSPSRVGETQY
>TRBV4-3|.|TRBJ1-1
ASSKGWGVNTEAF
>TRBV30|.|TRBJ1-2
AWKIPAGGGYT
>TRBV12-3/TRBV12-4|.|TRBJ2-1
ASSFGGRANF
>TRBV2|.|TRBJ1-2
ASRIGPGYGYT
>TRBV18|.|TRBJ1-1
ASSLRMTDADEAF
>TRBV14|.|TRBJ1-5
ASAPGVNQPQH
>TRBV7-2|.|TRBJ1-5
ASRAQGKNQPQH
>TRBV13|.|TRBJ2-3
ASSPRLTTDTQY
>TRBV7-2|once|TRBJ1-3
ASSFNRGGNTIY
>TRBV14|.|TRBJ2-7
ASSQDVAADYEQY
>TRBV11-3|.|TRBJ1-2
ASSPGTGVGYT
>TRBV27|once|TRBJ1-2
ASRNRGAGSNYGYT
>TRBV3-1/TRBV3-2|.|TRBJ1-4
ASSLQTGIGEKLF
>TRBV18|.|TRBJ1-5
ASSPPGTNSNQPQH
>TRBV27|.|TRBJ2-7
ASSLSFGYEQY
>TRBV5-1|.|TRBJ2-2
ASSLQLQDTGELF
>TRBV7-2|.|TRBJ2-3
ASSSPRDTQY
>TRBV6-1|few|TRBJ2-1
ASSEAPLAGEQF
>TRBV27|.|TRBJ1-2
ASRTWGGSYGYT
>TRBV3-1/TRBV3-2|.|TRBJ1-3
ASSQATGTGNTIY
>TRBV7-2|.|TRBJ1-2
ASSLVLVSGYT
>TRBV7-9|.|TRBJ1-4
ASSIGQEPYEKLF
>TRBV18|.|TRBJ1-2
ASSPMTGPLYGYT
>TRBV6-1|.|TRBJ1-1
ASSEGNPGTEAF
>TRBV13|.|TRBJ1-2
ASSRAGQVGDKGYT
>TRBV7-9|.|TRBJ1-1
ASSLETGNTEAF
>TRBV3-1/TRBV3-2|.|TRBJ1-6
ASSQGPTGGNSPLH
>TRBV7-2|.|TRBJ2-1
ASSLKAGGPSEQF
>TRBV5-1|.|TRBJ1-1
ASSPAMNTEAF
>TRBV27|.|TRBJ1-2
ASSPTGTAGGYT
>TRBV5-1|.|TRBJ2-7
ASSSRLAGGGYEQY
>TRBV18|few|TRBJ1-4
ASSPGTDRKLF
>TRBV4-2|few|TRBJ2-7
ASSPDAGGTSYEQY
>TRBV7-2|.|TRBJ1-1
ASSTDRVGVTEAF
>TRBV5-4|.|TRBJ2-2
ASSLRNPGLLPRTGELF
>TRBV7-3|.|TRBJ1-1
ASSLQGGGTEAF
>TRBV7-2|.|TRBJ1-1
ASSSTGVVNTEAF
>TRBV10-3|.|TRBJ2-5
AISGGVGETQY